Shown below are 10 T cell receptor beta chains from a single sample sequenced in a study of T cell responses to AZD1222 COVID-19 vaccine. TCRdb's copy holds only in-frame clones and misses some; the assay was immunoSEQ multiplex PCR. The sample holds around 130,000 clones; 75% to 95% are singletons and the top ten take about 2.1%. The sample consisted of peripheral blood, taken 28 days after the second AZD1222 dose. The receptors shown here come from an adult who received the AZD1222 COVID-19 vaccine.

The chain has TRBV6-5 and TRBJ1-1, with a possible D match to TRBD1 (5 bases). The CDR3 runs 16 residues. With 1 base removed from V and 0 bases from J, the gap between germline ends came to 12 bases. Germline CDR1 reads MNHEY; CDR2 reads SVGAGI. This CDR3 reads CASSYWGHTLNTEAFF. The CDR3 nucleotides read TGTGCCAGCAGTTACTGGGGCCATACATTGAACACTGAAGCTTTCTTT.

V gene TRBV18 combines with J gene TRBJ2-7, with 8 bases fitting TRBD2. This CDR3 spans 16 amino acids. Per germline, CDR1 KGHSH and CDR2 LQKENI. V shed 1 base, J shed 2 bases, and the junction held 7 bases outside the gene matches. The CDR3 nucleotides read TGTGCCAGCTCACCACTCTCAGGCGGGGGGACCTACGAGCAGTACTTC. Protein: CASSPLSGGGTYEQYF.

V and J are TRBV10-3 and TRBJ2-5; D call uncertain. V was shortened by 2 bases and J by 4 bases, with 8 bases between the two germline ends. Germline assignment: CDR1 ENHRY and CDR2 SYGVKD. The CDR3 is made up of 13 amino acids. The CDR3 nucleotides are TGTGCCATCAGTGAGCCCTTTCGAGAGACCCAGTACTTC. It specifies CAISEPFRETQYF.

The V call is TRBV30, the J call TRBJ1-2; tentatively, D is TRBD1 (6 bases). Trimming cost V 2 bases and J 8 bases, with 15 bases left between them. Germline CDR1 GTSNPN, CDR2 SVGIG (reference sequence). This CDR3 contains 13 residues. The CDR3 DNA follows: TGTGCCTGGAGTCTCCACGAAGGGGGAGGCTACACCTTC. Amino acid sequence: CAWSLHEGGGYTF. The full variable domain, with the rest looked up from reference TRBV30 and TRBJ1-2, is SQTIHQWPATLVQPVGSPLSLECTVEGTSNPNLYWYRQAAGRGLQLLFYSVGIGQISSEVPQNLSASRPQDRQFILSSKKLLLSDSGFYLCAWSLHEGGGYTFGSGTRLTVV.

J is TRBJ2-5 and V is TRBV7-3, with TRBD1 matching 7 bases. The CDR3 runs 14 residues. Germline CDR1 reads SGHTA; CDR2 reads FQGTGA. V shed 5 bases and J 5 bases; nucleotides not matched to a gene: 8. The CDR3 DNA reads TGTGCCAGCAGCCCAGGGGGTTTTAGGGAGACCCAGTACTTC. It yields the protein CASSPGGFRETQYF.

The count of this clone is one. The V gene is TRBV2, the J gene TRBJ1-1; 7 bases match TRBD1. CDR1 is SNHLY, CDR2 FYNNEI, per germline. This CDR3 region has 14 residues. V dropped 4 bases and J dropped 5; count of bases not matched to a gene: 7. The CDR3 here is CASSATGRRTEAFF. The CDR3 DNA reads TGTGCCAGCAGTGCGACAGGGAGAAGAACTGAAGCTTTCTTT.

This chain links TRBV7-8 with TRBJ1-3, with D possibly matching TRBD1 (5 bases). Germline lookup yields CDR1 SGHVS and CDR2 FQNEAQ. The CDR3 is 17 amino acids. V was trimmed by 6 bases and J by 4 bases, leaving 22 bases between them. The CDR3 here is CASSSTYGRRDGNTIYF. The CDR3 DNA reads as TGTGCCAGCAGTTCGACTTACGGACGGCGGGACGGAAACACCATATATTTT.

The V and J genes are TRBV10-3 and TRBJ1-6; maybe TRBD1 (5 bases). Germline CDR1 is ENHRY and CDR2 is SYGVKD. The CDR3 spans 14 residues. Deletions cut 7 bases from V and 11 bases from J, with 18 bases between. In DNA form, the CDR3 reads TGTGCCATCACCCCCCGGGAGGGACGGGCACCCCTCCACTTT. Protein sequence: CAITPREGRAPLHF.

The chain combines TRBV13 with TRBJ1-1; 8 bases match TRBD1. Trimming removed 4 bases from V and 3 bases from J; junction bases left unmatched: 7. From germline, CDR1 is PRHDT and CDR2 FYEKMQ (reference sequence). This CDR3 is 15 amino acids long. The CDR3 reads CASSWRTGLDTEAFF. For the CDR3, the DNA is TGTGCCAGCAGCTGGCGGACAGGGTTGGACACTGAAGCTTTCTTT.

The rearrangement joins TRBV18 to TRBJ1-2; TRBD1 aligns across 7 bases. The CDR3 sequence is 14 residues long. Germline lookup yields CDR1 KGHSH and CDR2 LQKENI. Trimming cost V 2 bases and J 8 bases; bases outside gene matches: 8. This CDR3 is CASSPKGAFGGYTF. In DNA form, the CDR3 reads TGTGCCAGCTCACCAAAGGGGGCCTTTGGGGGCTACACCTTC.